This is a list of T cell receptor beta chains from one sample in a study of T cells after yellow fever vaccination. One entry per CDR3 protein, called by TCRdb with MiXCR from the 5' RACE reads. Among about 580,000 distinct CDR3 sequences listed, roughly a sixth were seen once. The input for sequencing was PBMCs, taken 4 to 6 days after the first yellow fever vaccination. Receptors originate from a man aged 18 to 30 who received the YFV17D yellow fever vaccine. Each CDR3 is given with its conserved first and last residue. The D gene is left open where the match is weak. Clone sizes are given selectively: once, few, many, or a class where the clone is expanded.

J	D	size	V	DNA	CDR3
TRBJ2-1	NA	NA	TRBV9	TGTGCCAGCAGCGTAGATGGGCGGAATGAGCAGTTCTTC	CASSVDGRNEQFF
TRBJ2-7	TRBD1	many	TRBV5-1	TGCGCCAGCAGCTTGGTCGGGACAGGCACCTACGAGCAGTACTTC	CASSLVGTGTYEQYF
TRBJ2-1	NA	many	TRBV4-3	TGCGCCAGCAGCCAGGGGAGGGAGCAGTTCTTC	CASSQGREQFF
TRBJ2-1	NA	few	TRBV19	TGTGCCAGTAGTGCACAGAAAGCAACTGAGCAGTTCTTC	CASSAQKATEQFF
TRBJ2-3	TRBD2	few	TRBV11-2	TGTGCCAGCAGCTTAGAACTAGCGGGGGGCCCTTATACGCAGTATTTT	CASSLELAGGPYTQYF
TRBJ1-6	NA	few	TRBV12-3/TRBV12-4	TGTGCCAGCAGATCGGGCAGGGTTCCATCACCCCTCCACTTT	CASRSGRVPSPLHF
TRBJ1-1	TRBD1	NA	TRBV20-1	TGCAGTGCTAGAAAGGGGGCGTTGGAAGCTTTCTTT	CSARKGALEAFF
TRBJ2-5	NA	many	TRBV5-1	TGCGCCAGCAGCGCGGGGATACAAGAGACCCAGTACTTC	CASSAGIQETQYF
TRBJ1-1	NA	NA	TRBV12-3/TRBV12-4	TGTGCCAGCAGTTTATTAAACAGGAACACTGAAGCTTTCTTT	CASSLLNRNTEAFF
TRBJ2-5	NA	few	TRBV6-1	TGTGCCAGCAGCCCCGGGGTGCGGGGAGGAGAGACCCAGTACTTC	CASSPGVRGGETQYF
TRBJ2-3	TRBD1	NA	TRBV7-3	TGTGCCAGCAGCGTGGGACAGGGGGCATTAGATACGCAGTATTTT	CASSVGQGALDTQYF
TRBJ1-6	TRBD1	few	TRBV20-1	TGCAGTGCTGGGGCCTCCAGGGGGCGTTATAATTCACCCCTCCACTTT	CSAGASRGRYNSPLHF
TRBJ2-2	NA	NA	TRBV5-4	TGTGCCAGCAGCTTTTTCGGCGAAAACACCGGGGAGCTGTTTTTT	CASSFFGENTGELFF
TRBJ1-2	NA	NA	TRBV7-2	TGTGCCAGCAGCTCTGGGTTAAATGGCTACACCTTC	CASSSGLNGYTF
TRBJ1-2	TRBD1	NA	TRBV4-3	TGCGCCAGCAGCCGAGGACAGGCGGACTACAATGGCTACACCTTC	CASSRGQADYNGYTF
TRBJ1-6	TRBD1	few	TRBV5-1	TGCGCCAGCAGCTTGGGACAGGGGGCAGGTTTGAATTCACCCCTCCACTTT	CASSLGQGAGLNSPLHF
TRBJ1-1	TRBD1	NA	TRBV5-1	TGCGCCAGCAGCTTGGGACAGGGGGGATTCATGAACACTGAAGCTTTCTTT	CASSLGQGGFMNTEAFF
TRBJ2-1	TRBD2	NA	TRBV4-3	TGCGCCAGCAGCCAAGAGGAAAGTAGCGGGGGCTACAATGAGCAGTTCTTC	CASSQEESSGGYNEQFF
TRBJ2-2	NA	NA	TRBV7-2	TGTGCCAGCAGCTTAGGAGGGTGGTACACCGGGGAGCTGTTTTTT	CASSLGGWYTGELFF
TRBJ1-5	NA	few	TRBV12-3/TRBV12-4	TGTGCCAGCAGTTTAGCGACTCAGGATAAAAATCAGCCCCAGCATTTT	CASSLATQDKNQPQHF
TRBJ2-3	NA	NA	TRBV7-6	TGTGCCAGCGGGGGGCCACGCACAGATACGCAGTATTTT	CASGGPRTDTQYF
TRBJ1-5	NA	few	TRBV12-3/TRBV12-4	TGTGCCAGCAGCCACTCGGGAACAGCTGACGATCATCAGCCCCAGCATTTT	CASSHSGTADDHQPQHF
TRBJ1-6	TRBD1	NA	TRBV19	TGTGCCAGTAGACCCTCTCCGGGACAGGCAAATTCACCCCTCCACTTT	CASRPSPGQANSPLHF
TRBJ1-6	NA	NA	TRBV5-1	TGCGCCAGCAGCTTTCTGAGGAGCTCCTATAATTCACCCCTCCACTTT	CASSFLRSSYNSPLHF
TRBJ2-5	NA	NA	TRBV3-1	TGTGCCAGCAGCCTACAGTGGACCCAGTACTTC	CASSLQWTQYF
TRBJ1-1	NA	NA	TRBV12-3/TRBV12-4	TGTGCCAGCAGTTTAGTCCTTGGAGCTTTCTTT	CASSLVLGAFF
TRBJ1-2	TRBD1	NA	TRBV14	TGTGCCAGCAGCCACGGGACAGGGAACTATGGCTACACCTTC	CASSHGTGNYGYTF
TRBJ2-2	NA	NA	TRBV4-1	TGCGCCAGCAGCCACCCAGGGAGGACCGGGGAGCTGTTTTTT	CASSHPGRTGELFF
TRBJ2-1	TRBD1	NA	TRBV11-2	TGTGCCAGCCGACAATCAGACAGGGGGCGACAGTTCTTC	CASRQSDRGRQFF
TRBJ1-2	NA	few	TRBV7-9	TGTGCCAGCAGCATGACCACAGGGAGGGGCGGCTACACCTTC	CASSMTTGRGGYTF
TRBJ1-1	NA	NA	TRBV6-5	TGTGCCAGCAGCTATGAGATGGGGGGGGGCACTGAAGCTTTCTTT	CASSYEMGGGTEAFF
TRBJ2-3	TRBD2	NA	TRBV7-6	TGTGCCAGCAGCTTTTCAGCGGGGGGGCCAAATACGCAGTATTTT	CASSFSAGGPNTQYF
TRBJ2-2	TRBD2	NA	TRBV10-2	TGCGCCAGCAGCGGGACTAGCGGGGGGGCCATCGCCGGGGAGCTGTTTTTT	CASSGTSGGAIAGELFF
TRBJ2-2	NA	NA	TRBV7-3	TGTGCCAGCAGGGGGCAGGTCACCGGGGAGCTGTTTTTT	CASRGQVTGELFF
TRBJ2-3	NA	NA	TRBV4-3	TGCGCCAGCAGCCAAGGGTCGAGGCAGGGGGGAACAGATACGCAGTATTTT	CASSQGSRQGGTDTQYF
TRBJ2-5	NA	few	TRBV5-1	TGCGCCAGCAGCTTGGCCCTAGCATGGGAGACCCAGTACTTC	CASSLALAWETQYF
TRBJ2-3	NA	many	TRBV11-2	TGTGCCAGCAGCCCGGACGGGGGTCGGCATACGCAGTATTTT	CASSPDGGRHTQYF
TRBJ2-5	NA	few	TRBV4-1	TGCGCCAGCAGCCAAGACGGGACGGAGGGAGAGACCCAGTACTTC	CASSQDGTEGETQYF
TRBJ1-2	TRBD1	few	TRBV20-1	TGCAGTGCTAGACGAAGACAGGGACCCTCTAGGTTTGTTTCCTTC	CSARRRQGPSRFVSF
TRBJ1-1	NA	NA	TRBV20-1	TGCAGGCCCTGGGGGGCGGTAGGCACTGAAGCTTTCTTT	CRPWGAVGTEAFF
TRBJ1-4	NA	many	TRBV5-1	TGCGCCAGCAGCTTGGAGAATGAAAAACTGTTTTTT	CASSLENEKLFF
TRBJ2-4	TRBD1	NA	TRBV6-1	TGTGCCAGCAGCGATCGACAGGGTTCAGGGAACATTCAGTACTTC	CASSDRQGSGNIQYF
TRBJ2-2	TRBD1	once	TRBV5-1	TGCGCCAGCAGCTCGGGGACAGGGCCCACCGGGGAGCTGTTTTTT	CASSSGTGPTGELFF
TRBJ2-5	TRBD2	NA	TRBV10-3	TGTGCCGCCGGTGGGACTAGCGGGGATGAAGAGACCCAGTACTTC	CAAGGTSGDEETQYF
TRBJ2-3	NA	few	TRBV7-6	TGTGCCAGCAGCTTAACGTCGTCTAGCGGCACAGATACGCAGTATTTT	CASSLTSSSGTDTQYF